This TCR beta chain is drawn from a study of blood T cell repertoires in COVID-19. On the study more broadly: Spain, Italy and the United States supplied samples that represented acute and convalescent COVID-19. Sources were T cells, B-cell-depleted T cells, or PBMCs; the material itself was cDNA or gDNA.

This clone was detected only once. Original processing notes: Nucleated cell counts were estimated from reference gene primer amplification. Data came from immunoSEQ multiplex PCR; TCRdb stores just in-frame clones and leaves some out. V, J and clone size are those of that table, while D and trimming were read from the DNA. This sample has roughly 250,000 clones, with more than 75% found just once. The germline V gene encodes CDR1 SGHAT and CDR2 FQNNGV. V shed 1 base, J shed 3 bases, and the junction held 4 bases outside the gene matches. The CDR3 is 15 residues long. Recovered Cohort 3 donors showed two negative PCRs, clearance, or symptom resolution.

The genes are TRBV11-2 and TRBJ2-7, with TRBD2 matching 9 bases. The clonotype was recovered from a woman in her forties or fifties who had recovered from COVID-19. The sample taken for sequencing was PBMCs or T cells enriched from blood (not recorded which). The CDR3 here is CASSLGTSVRYEQYF. Here the CDR3 DNA reads TGTGCCAGCAGCTTAGGGACTAGCGTACGCTACGAGCAGTACTTC.